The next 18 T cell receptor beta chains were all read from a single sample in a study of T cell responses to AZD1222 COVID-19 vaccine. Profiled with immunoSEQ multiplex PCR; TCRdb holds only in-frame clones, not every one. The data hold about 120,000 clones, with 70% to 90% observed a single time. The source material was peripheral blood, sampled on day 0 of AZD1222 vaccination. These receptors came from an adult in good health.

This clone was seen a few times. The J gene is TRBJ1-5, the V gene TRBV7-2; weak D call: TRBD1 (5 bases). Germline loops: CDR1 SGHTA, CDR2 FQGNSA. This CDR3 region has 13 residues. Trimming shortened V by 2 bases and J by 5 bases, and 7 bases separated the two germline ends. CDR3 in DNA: TGTGCCAGCAGCTTAAGAGGGGATCAGCCCCAGCATTTT. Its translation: CASSLRGDQPQHF.

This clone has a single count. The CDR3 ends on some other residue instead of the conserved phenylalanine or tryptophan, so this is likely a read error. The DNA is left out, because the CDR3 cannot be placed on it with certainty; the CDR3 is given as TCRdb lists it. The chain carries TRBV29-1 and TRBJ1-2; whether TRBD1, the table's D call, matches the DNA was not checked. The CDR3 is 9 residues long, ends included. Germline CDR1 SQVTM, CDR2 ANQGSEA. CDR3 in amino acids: CSVGGPGQI.

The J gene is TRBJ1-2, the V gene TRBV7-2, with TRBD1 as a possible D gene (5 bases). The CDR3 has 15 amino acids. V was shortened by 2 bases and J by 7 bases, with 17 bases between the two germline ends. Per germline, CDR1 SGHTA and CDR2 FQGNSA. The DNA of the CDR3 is TGTGCCAGCAGCTTAAAAGAAGAAGGGGATGGTGGCTACACCTTC. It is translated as CASSLKEEGDGGYTF.

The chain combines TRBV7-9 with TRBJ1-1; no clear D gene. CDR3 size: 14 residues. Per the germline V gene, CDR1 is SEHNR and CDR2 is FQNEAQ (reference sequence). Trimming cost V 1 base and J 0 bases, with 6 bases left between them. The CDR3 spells CASSLGLVNTEAFF. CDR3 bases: TGTGCCAGCAGCTTAGGTCTGGTGAACACTGAAGCTTTCTTT.

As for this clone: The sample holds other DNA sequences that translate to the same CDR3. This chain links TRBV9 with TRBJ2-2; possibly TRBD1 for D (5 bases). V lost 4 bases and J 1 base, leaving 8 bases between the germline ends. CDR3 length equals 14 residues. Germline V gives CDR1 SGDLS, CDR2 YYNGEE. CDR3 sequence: CASSPGQNTGELFF. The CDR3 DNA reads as TGTGCCAGCAGCCCAGGACAGAACACCGGGGAGCTGTTTTTT.

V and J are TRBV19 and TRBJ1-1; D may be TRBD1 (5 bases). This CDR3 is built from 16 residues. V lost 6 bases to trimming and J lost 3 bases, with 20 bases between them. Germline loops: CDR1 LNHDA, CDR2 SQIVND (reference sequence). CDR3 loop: CASRAKGSGFYTEAFF. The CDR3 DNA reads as TGTGCCAGTAGGGCGAAGGGGTCGGGTTTTTACACTGAAGCTTTCTTT.

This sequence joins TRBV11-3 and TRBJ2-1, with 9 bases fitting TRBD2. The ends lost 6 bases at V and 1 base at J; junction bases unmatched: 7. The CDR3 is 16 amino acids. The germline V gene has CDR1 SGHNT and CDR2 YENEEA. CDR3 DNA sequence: TGTGCCAGCAGTTATGGGGCGGGAGGGTCCTACAATGAGCAGTTCTTC. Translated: CASSYGAGGSYNEQFF.

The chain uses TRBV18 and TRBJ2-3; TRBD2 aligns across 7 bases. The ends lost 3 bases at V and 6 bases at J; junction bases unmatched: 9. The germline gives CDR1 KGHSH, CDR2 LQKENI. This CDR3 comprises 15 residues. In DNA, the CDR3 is TGTGCCAGCTCACCTCTGCCCCCCGGGGGGGATACGCAGTATTTT. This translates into CASSPLPPGGDTQYF.

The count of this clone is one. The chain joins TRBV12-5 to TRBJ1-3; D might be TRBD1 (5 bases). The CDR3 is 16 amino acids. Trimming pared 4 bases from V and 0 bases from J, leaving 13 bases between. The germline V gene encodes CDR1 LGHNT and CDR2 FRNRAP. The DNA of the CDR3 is TGTGCTAGTGGTTCGCCCCTCGGGGGCTCTGGAAACACCATATATTTT. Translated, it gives CASGSPLGGSGNTIYF.

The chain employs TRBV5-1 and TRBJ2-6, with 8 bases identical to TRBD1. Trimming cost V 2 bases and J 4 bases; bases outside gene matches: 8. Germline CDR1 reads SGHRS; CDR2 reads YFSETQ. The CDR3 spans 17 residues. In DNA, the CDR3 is TGCGCCAGCAGCTTATCGGGACAGGCGTCGGGGGCCAACGTCCTGACTTTC. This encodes CASSLSGQASGANVLTF.

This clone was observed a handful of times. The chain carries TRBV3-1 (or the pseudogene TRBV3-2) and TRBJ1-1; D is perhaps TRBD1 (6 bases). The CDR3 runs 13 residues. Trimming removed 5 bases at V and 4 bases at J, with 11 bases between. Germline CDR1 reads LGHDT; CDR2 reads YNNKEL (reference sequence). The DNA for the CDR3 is TGTGCCAGCAGCGTACAGGGTGGCACTGAAGCTTTCTTT. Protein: CASSVQGGTEAFF.

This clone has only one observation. The CDR3, as DNA: TGTGCCAGCTCACTTTACCCCGGAGCGGGAAGCCAAGAGACCCAGTACTTC. Its translation: CASSLYPGAGSQETQYF. The gene calls are TRBV18 and TRBJ2-5; 7 nucleotides match TRBD2. Losses at the gene ends were 4 bases for V and 1 base for J; bases not matched to a gene: 12. The CDR3 spans 17 residues. Germline V gene lookup returns CDR1 KGHSH and CDR2 LQKENI.

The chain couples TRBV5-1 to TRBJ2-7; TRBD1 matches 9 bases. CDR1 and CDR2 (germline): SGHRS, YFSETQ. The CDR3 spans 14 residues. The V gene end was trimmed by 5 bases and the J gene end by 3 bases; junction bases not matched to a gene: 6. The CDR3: CASREQGANYEQYF. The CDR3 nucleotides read TGCGCCAGCAGGGAACAGGGGGCTAACTACGAGCAGTACTTC.

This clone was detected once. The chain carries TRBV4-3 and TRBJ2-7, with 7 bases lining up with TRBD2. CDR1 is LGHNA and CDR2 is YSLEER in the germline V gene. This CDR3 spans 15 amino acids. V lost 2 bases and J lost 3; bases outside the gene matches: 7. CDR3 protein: CASSQWGGVNYEQYF. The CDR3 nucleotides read TGCGCCAGCAGCCAATGGGGAGGGGTTAACTACGAGCAGTACTTC.

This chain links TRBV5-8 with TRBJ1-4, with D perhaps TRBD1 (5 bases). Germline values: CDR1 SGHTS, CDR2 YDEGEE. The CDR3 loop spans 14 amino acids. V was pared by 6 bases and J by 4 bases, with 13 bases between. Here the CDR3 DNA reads TGTGCCAGCACGATCGGGGGAAATAATGAAAAACTGTTTTTT. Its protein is CASTIGGNNEKLFF.

The DNA for the CDR3 is TGTGCCAGCAGCCCTAACATGCGCTACGAGCAGTACTTC. Translating gives CASSPNMRYEQYF. The chain recombines TRBV7-2 with TRBJ2-7; D is unresolved. V was trimmed by 5 bases and J by 3 bases, leaving 11 bases between them. The CDR3 is 13 residues long. Germline V gene lookup returns CDR1 SGHTA and CDR2 FQGNSA.

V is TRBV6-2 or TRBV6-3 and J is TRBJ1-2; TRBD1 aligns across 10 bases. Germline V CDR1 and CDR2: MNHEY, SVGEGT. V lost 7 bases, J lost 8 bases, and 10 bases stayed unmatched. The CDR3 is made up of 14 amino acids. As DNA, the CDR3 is TGTGCCAGCACCCCCGGGACAGGGGCGAGAGGCTACACCTTC. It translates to CASTPGTGARGYTF.

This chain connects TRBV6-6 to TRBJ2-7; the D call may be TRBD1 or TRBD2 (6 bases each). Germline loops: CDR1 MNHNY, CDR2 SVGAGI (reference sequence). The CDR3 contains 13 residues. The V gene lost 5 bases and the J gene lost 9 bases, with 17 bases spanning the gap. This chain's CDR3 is CASSRDSGGPQYF. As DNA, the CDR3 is TGTGCCAGCAGTCGCGACTCCGGGGGCCCGCAGTACTTC.